This passage covers 12 T cell receptor beta chains from one sample sequenced in a study of cytomegalovirus exposure and HLA in healthy donors (dated by TCRdb to the late 2010s). Library preparation used the immunoSEQ multiplex PCR assay. For the multiplex PCR, a mixture combining 60 forward primers for TCR Vbeta segments and 13 reverse primers for TCR Jbeta segments was used. TCRdb holds this immuneACCESS table with in-frame rearrangements only. Some clones are missing; in checked studies, unresolved V genes explain under half, and the rest has no known cause. The sample contains 150,000 to 200,000 clones, 80% to 85% of them found a single time. The ten top clones hold around 1.7% of the sample. Input material: PBMCs. All receptors come from a man aged 50-60 years in good health and CMV-seronegative.

The rearrangement links TRBV7-6 to TRBJ1-3; D gene unclear. V lost 5 bases and J 0 bases, leaving 8 bases between the germline ends. In germline, CDR1 is SGHVS, CDR2 FNYEAQ. This CDR3 is 14 amino acids long. The CDR3 DNA sequence: TGTGCCAGCAGCCTAAGCCCCTCTGGAAACACCATATATTTT. This translates into CASSLSPSGNTIYF.

The V call is TRBV4-3, the J call TRBJ2-2; D is undetermined. This CDR3 contains 12 residues. The germline V gene has CDR1 LGHNA and CDR2 YSLEER. V shed 4 bases and J shed 5 bases, with 5 bases lying between them. The CDR3 loop reads CASSRVTGELFF. The CDR3 DNA reads as TGCGCCAGCAGCCGAGTAACCGGGGAGCTGTTTTTT.

The chain joins TRBV2 to TRBJ1-2, with D uncertain. The germline gives CDR1 SNHLY, CDR2 FYNNEI. V lost 8 bases, J lost 8 bases, and 15 bases lay in between. The CDR3 spans 12 residues. The CDR3 DNA reads TGTGCCAGCTCCAATAGAGCGCGGGGCTACACCTTC. It is translated as CASSNRARGYTF.

The chain joins TRBV7-2 to TRBJ1-5; no firm D call. V shed 6 bases and J shed 12 bases, with 18 bases lying between them. CDR3 length: 13 residues. In germline, CDR1 is SGHTA, CDR2 FQGNSA. CDR3 residues: CASREDLGSDQHF. DNA of the CDR3: TGTGCCAGCAGGGAGGATTTGGGGTCTGACCAGCATTTT.

The chain joins TRBV6-1 to TRBJ2-5, with a tentative D call TRBD2 (5 bases). The DNA end lines up better with TRBJ2-7; the J call may be wrong. CDR3 size: 16 residues. The germline gives CDR1 MNHNS, CDR2 SASEGT. CDR3 nucleotide sequence: TGTGCCAGCAGTGAAGCATCTGAGGGAGTAAGGTACGAGCAGTACTTC. Residues: CASSEASEGVRYEQYF.

This sequence joins TRBV7-2 and TRBJ2-5; 8 nucleotides line up with TRBD1. Germline lookup yields CDR1 SGHTA and CDR2 FQGNSA. The CDR3 length is 16 residues. J lost 7 bases, V lost 5 bases, and 15 bases had no gene match. The CDR3 here is CASSRSGQGTEGTQYF. CDR3 DNA: TGTGCCAGCAGCCGATCTGGACAGGGAACAGAGGGGACCCAGTACTTC.

The V gene is TRBV5-1, the J gene TRBJ2-7; possibly TRBD2 for D (6 bases). Trimming cost V 4 bases and J 5 bases, with 19 bases left between them. Germline lookup yields CDR1 SGHRS and CDR2 YFSETQ. The CDR3 is made up of 15 amino acids. The CDR3 is CASSPEGLTRDEQYF. In DNA form, the CDR3 reads TGCGCCAGCAGCCCTGAGGGACTCACTCGGGACGAGCAGTACTTC.

The chain links TRBV7-2 to TRBJ1-2; 9 bases align to TRBD1. The CDR3 length is 17 residues. The ends lost 6 bases at V and 4 bases at J; junction bases unmatched: 15. Germline-derived CDR1 and CDR2 are SGHTA and FQGNSA. This chain's CDR3 is CASSTTGGATVFYGYTF. The CDR3 region has the DNA TGTGCCAGCAGTACTACAGGGGGCGCGACTGTTTTCTATGGCTACACCTTC. Drawing the rest from reference TRBV7-2 and TRBJ1-2, the complete variable domain is GAGVSQSPSNKVTEKGKDVELRCDPISGHTALYWYRQSLGQGLEFLIYFQGNSAPDKSGLPSDRFSAERTGGSVSTLTIQRTQQEDSAVYLCASSTTGGATVFYGYTFGSGTRLTVV.

The chain joins TRBV25-1 to TRBJ1-1, with D perhaps TRBD1 (5 bases). The CDR3 spans 13 residues. Germline lookup yields CDR1 MGHDK and CDR2 SYGVNS. Trimming stripped 0 bases from V and 11 bases from J, with 13 bases between. The CDR3 region has the DNA TGTGCCAGCAGTGAATATATACAGGCGGAGGCTTTCTTT. Protein sequence: CASSEYIQAEAFF.

This clone was counted only a few times. In DNA, the CDR3 is TGTGCCAGCAGCTTAGAGATACAGAGCAAAAACATTCAGTACTTC. Protein: CASSLEIQSKNIQYF. This sequence joins TRBV7-9 and TRBJ2-4; D unclear. Germline CDR1 SEHNR, CDR2 FQNEAQ (reference sequence). Trimming shortened V by 1 base and J by 3 bases, and 10 bases separated the two germline ends. CDR3 size: 15 residues.

This clone was seen once. The V gene is TRBV27, the J gene TRBJ2-2; possible D gene TRBD1, 6 bases. The V gene's germline CDR1 is MNHEY and CDR2 SMNVEV (reference sequence). Trimming stripped 1 base from V and 0 bases from J, with 9 bases between. This CDR3 spans 16 amino acids. In DNA, the CDR3 is TGTGCCAGCAGTTTATTTGGGGGCGCGAACACCGGGGAGCTGTTTTTT. Protein: CASSLFGGANTGELFF.

As regards this clone: The junction does not match germline at one end; this may be a read error. As DNA, the CDR3 is TGTTCCAGCAGCTTGTTGACAGGGAGGCCCACTGAAGCTTTCTTT. This sequence encodes CSSSLLTGRPTEAFF. The chain employs TRBV7-9 and TRBJ1-1, with 7 nucleotides matching TRBD1. The CDR3 extends over 15 amino acids. Germline lookup yields CDR1 SEHNR and CDR2 FQNEAQ (reference sequence).